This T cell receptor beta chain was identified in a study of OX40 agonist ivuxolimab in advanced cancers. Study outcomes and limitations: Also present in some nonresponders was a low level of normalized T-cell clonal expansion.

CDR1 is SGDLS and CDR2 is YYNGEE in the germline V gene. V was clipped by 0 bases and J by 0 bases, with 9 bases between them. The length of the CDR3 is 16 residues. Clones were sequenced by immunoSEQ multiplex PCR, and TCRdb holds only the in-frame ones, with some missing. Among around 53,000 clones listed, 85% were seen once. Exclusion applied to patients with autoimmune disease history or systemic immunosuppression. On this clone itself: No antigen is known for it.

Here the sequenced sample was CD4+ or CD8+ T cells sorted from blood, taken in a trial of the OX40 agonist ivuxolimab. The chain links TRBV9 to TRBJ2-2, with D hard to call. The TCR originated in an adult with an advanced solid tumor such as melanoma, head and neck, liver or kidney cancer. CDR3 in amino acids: CASSVAPGSNTGELFF. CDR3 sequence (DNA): TGTGCCAGCAGCGTAGCCCCCGGATCGAACACCGGGGAGCTGTTTTTT.